Sequencing of this TCR beta chain was carried out in a study of blood T cell repertoires in COVID-19. Assay used: immunoSEQ multiplex PCR; TCRdb lists only in-frame clones, some missing. In the table there are under 450,000 clones, about 91% of which are singletons. Sequencing was performed on peripheral blood. This sequence was found in a woman between 35 and 50 years old with COVID-19, enrolled during active disease.

The CDR3 here is CASSLGLAGIYEQYF. The CDR3 DNA reads TGTGCCAGCAGTTTGGGACTAGCGGGTATCTACGAGCAGTACTTC. This chain uses TRBV28 with TRBJ2-7, with 12 bases matching TRBD2. This CDR3 is built from 15 residues. Germline V gene data show CDR1 as MDHEN and CDR2 as SYDVKM. V lost 3 bases to trimming and J lost 3 bases; unmatched junction nucleotides: 3.